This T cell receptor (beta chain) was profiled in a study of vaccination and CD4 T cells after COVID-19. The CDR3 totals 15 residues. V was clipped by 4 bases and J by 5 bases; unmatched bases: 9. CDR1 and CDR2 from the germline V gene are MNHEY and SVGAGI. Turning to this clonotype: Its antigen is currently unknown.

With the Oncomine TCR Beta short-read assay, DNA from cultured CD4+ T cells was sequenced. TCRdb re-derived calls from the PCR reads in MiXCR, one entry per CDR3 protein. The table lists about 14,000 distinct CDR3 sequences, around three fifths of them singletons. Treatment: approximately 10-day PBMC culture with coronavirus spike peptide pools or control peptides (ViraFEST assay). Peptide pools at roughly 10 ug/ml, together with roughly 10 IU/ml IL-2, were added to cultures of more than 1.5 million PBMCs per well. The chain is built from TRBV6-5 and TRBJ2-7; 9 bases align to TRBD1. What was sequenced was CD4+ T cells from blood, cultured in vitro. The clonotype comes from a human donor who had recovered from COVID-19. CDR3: CASSSPGTGSDEQYF. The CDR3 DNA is TGTGCCAGCAGTTCCCCCGGGACAGGGTCAGACGAGCAGTACTTC.